These T cell receptor beta chains were read from a single sample in a study of blood T cell repertoires in COVID-19. TCRdb keeps only in-frame clones here, not all; method: immunoSEQ multiplex PCR. The data hold about 290,000 clones, with around 81% observed a single time. The sample taken for sequencing was peripheral blood. The receptors here all came from a woman aged 45-65 years with active or convalescent COVID-19. Each CDR3 is given without its conserved first and last residue. Rows give clone size only sometimes, using once, few, many, or a class for an expanded clone.

NA,TRBV5-1,TRBJ2-3,ASSLEATDTQY
NA,TRBV5-6,TRBJ2-2,ASSFLLAGVQSAGELF
NA,TRBV7-3,TRBJ1-1,ASSLELNTEAF
NA,TRBV7-2,TRBJ2-5,ASSPGTVGTQY
many,TRBV4-1,TRBJ2-7,ASSQGPGQGTDEQY
NA,TRBV19,TRBJ1-1,ASGQGGGTEAF
NA,TRBV19,TRBJ1-5,ASRDTLLPQH
NA,TRBV24-1,TRBJ1-2,ATSDFSDRGPYYGYT
NA,TRBV11-3,TRBJ2-5,AISGGQETQY
NA,TRBV19,TRBJ1-1,ASSIDWRGTEAF
NA,TRBV12-3/TRBV12-4,TRBJ2-1,ASSLVVVEQF
NA,TRBV4-1,TRBJ1-1,ASRGLNTEAF
NA,TRBV10-3,TRBJ2-1,AISESTGAGNEQF
NA,TRBV7-8,TRBJ2-7,ASSSYRDRRVYEQY
NA,TRBV7-9,TRBJ2-7,ASSPPTASYEQY
NA,TRBV12-2,TRBJ2-3,ASRLSAAGASTDTQY
NA,TRBV19,TRBJ2-7,ASSHPGLTYEQY